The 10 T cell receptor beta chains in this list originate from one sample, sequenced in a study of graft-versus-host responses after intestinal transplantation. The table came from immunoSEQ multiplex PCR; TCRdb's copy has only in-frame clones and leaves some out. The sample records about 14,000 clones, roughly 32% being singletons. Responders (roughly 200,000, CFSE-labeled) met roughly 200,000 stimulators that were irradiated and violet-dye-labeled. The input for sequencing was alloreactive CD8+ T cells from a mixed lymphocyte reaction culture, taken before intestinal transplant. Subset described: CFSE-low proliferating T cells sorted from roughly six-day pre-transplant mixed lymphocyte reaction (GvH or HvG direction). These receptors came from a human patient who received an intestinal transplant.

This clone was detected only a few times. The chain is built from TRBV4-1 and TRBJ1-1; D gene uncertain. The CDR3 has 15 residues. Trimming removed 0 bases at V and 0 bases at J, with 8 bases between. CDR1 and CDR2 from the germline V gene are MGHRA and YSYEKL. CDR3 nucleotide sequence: TGCGCCAGCAGCCAAGAAGCCTTCGTGAACACTGAAGCTTTCTTT. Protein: CASSQEAFVNTEAFF.

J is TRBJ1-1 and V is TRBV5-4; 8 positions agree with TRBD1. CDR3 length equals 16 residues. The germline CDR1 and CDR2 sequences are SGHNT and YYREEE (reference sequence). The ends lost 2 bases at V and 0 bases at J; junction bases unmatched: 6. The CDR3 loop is CASSFYRGRVNTEAFF. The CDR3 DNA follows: TGTGCCAGCAGCTTCTACAGGGGGAGGGTGAACACTGAAGCTTTCTTT.

The CDR3 loop reads CASSQVGPPADYGYTF. The CDR3 DNA reads as TGCGCCAGCAGCCAAGTCGGCCCTCCTGCGGACTATGGCTACACCTTC. The V and J genes are TRBV4-3 and TRBJ1-2; D gene uncertain. Per germline, CDR1 LGHNA and CDR2 YSLEER. The CDR3 is 16 residues long. V was clipped by 1 base and J by 3 bases, with 15 bases between them.

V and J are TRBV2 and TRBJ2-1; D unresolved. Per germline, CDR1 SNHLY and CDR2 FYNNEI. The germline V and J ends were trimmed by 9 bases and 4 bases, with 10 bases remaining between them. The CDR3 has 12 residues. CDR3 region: CASSYTYNEQFF. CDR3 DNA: TGTGCCAGTTCGTATACGTACAATGAGCAGTTCTTC. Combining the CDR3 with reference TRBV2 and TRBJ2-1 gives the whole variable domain EPEVTQTPSHQVTQMGQEVILRCVPISNHLYFYWYRQILGQKVEFLVSFYNNEISEKSEIFDDQFSVERPDGSNFTLKIRSTKLEDSAMYFCASSYTYNEQFFGPGTRLTVL.

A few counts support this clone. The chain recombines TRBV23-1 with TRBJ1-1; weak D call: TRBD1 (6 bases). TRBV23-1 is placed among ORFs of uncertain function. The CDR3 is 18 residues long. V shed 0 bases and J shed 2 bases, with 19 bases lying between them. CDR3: CASSQSRGVEGHNTEAFF. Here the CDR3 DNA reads TGCGCCAGCAGTCAATCGAGGGGGGTAGAGGGTCATAACACTGAAGCTTTCTTT.

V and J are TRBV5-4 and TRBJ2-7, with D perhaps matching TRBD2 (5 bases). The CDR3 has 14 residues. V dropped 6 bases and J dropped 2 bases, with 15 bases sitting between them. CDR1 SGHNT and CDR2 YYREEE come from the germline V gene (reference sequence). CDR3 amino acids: CASTRWGETYEQYF. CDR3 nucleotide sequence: TGTGCCAGCACCAGATGGGGAGAGACCTACGAGCAGTACTTC. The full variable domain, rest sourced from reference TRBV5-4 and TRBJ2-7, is ETGVTQSPTHLIKTRGQQVTLRCSSQSGHNTVSWYQQALGQGPQFIFQYYREEENGRGNFPPRFSGLQFPNYSSELNVNALELDDSALYLCASTRWGETYEQYFGPGTRLTVT.

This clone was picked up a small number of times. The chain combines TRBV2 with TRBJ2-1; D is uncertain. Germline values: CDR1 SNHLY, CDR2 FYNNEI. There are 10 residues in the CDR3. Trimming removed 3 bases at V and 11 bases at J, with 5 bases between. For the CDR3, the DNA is TGTGCCAGCAGTGAGAGCAAGCAGTTCTTC. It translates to CASSESKQFF.

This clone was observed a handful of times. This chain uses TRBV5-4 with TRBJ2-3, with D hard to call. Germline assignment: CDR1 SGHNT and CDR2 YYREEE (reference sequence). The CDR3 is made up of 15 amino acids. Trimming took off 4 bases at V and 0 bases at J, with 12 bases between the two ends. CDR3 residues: CASSHRVSSTDTQYF. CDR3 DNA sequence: TGTGCCAGCAGCCATCGGGTTTCTAGCACAGATACGCAGTATTTT.

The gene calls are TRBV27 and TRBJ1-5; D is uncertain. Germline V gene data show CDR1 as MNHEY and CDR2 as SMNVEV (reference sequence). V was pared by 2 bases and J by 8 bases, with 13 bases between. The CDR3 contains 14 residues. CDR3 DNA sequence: TGTGCCAGCAGTTTAGATTTGTATGGGAAGCCCCAGCATTTT. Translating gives CASSLDLYGKPQHF.

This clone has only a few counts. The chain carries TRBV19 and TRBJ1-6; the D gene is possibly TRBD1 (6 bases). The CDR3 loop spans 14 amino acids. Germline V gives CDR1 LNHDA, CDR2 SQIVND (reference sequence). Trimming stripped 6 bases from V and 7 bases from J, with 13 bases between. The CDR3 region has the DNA TGTGCCAGTAGCAGGGGCGCAGAAAATTCACCCCTCCACTTT. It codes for CASSRGAENSPLHF.